The 21 T cell receptor beta chains given below trace back to one sample, sequenced in a study of T-cell memory formation after mild COVID-19. One entry per CDR3 protein, called by TCRdb with MiXCR from the 5' RACE reads. The sample yields about 260,000 distinct CDR3 sequences, over 15% seen once. Sequenced sample: PBMCs or a T cell subset sorted from them (not recorded which). The receptors were gathered from a man between 18 and 29 years old who had mild COVID-19 (a few samples of this study predate the infection). Cell type and time point are not known.

This clonotype was counted a few times. The chain links TRBV4-1 to TRBJ2-7, with TRBD2 as a possible D gene (6 bases). CDR1 is MGHRA, CDR2 YSYEKL, per germline. This CDR3 spans 15 amino acids. V was clipped by 1 base and J by 2 bases, with 12 bases between them. CDR3 nucleotides: TGCGCCAGCAGCCAAGGGCTAGGGACTCCCTACGAGCAGTACTTC. Amino acids: CASSQGLGTPYEQYF.

V is TRBV10-3 and J is TRBJ2-7; 8 bases map to TRBD1. After removal of 10 bases from V and 5 bases from J, the junction contained 13 bases not matched to a gene. This CDR3 spans 14 amino acids. The germline gives CDR1 ENHRY, CDR2 SYGVKD. In DNA, the CDR3 is TGTGCCACCAAACGGGACAGGTCTTTTCACGAGCAGTACTTC. This encodes CATKRDRSFHEQYF.

This clonotype was detected a few times. The chain employs TRBV5-1 and TRBJ1-1; the D is unclear. V was trimmed by 0 bases and J by 3 bases, leaving 6 bases between them. The CDR3 runs 13 residues. Germline assignment: CDR1 SGHRS and CDR2 YFSETQ. This CDR3 reads CASSLVGDTEAFF. CDR3 DNA: TGCGCCAGCAGCTTGGTTGGAGACACTGAAGCTTTCTTT.

This clonotype has only a few counts. The V and J genes are TRBV2 and TRBJ1-2; D not resolved. CDR1 is SNHLY, CDR2 FYNNEI, per germline. Deletions cut 7 bases from V and 1 base from J, with 22 bases between. The CDR3 totals 17 residues. The CDR3 loop reads CASIILVPGESNYGYTF. The CDR3 region has the DNA TGTGCCAGCATCATCCTTGTGCCAGGCGAGAGTAACTATGGCTACACCTTC. The whole variable domain, filled in from reference TRBV2 and TRBJ1-2, reads EPEVTQTPSHQVTQMGQEVILRCVPISNHLYFYWYRQILGQKVEFLVSFYNNEISEKSEIFDDQFSVERPDGSNFTLKIRSTKLEDSAMYFCASIILVPGESNYGYTFGSGTRLTVV.

This clonotype was counted at least ten times. This chain joins TRBV6-2 or TRBV6-3 and TRBJ2-1; 7 bases are shared with TRBD2. The CDR3 contains 15 residues. Trimming took 2 bases from V and 5 from J; bases not matched to a gene: 6. The germline CDR1 and CDR2 sequences are MNHEY and SVGEGT. The CDR3 bases are TGTGCCAGCAGTTACGACGGGGGGATGAACAATGAGCAGTTCTTC. Amino acids: CASSYDGGMNNEQFF.

This chain connects TRBV6-2 or TRBV6-3 to TRBJ2-3; TRBD1 matches 8 bases. Germline trimming cut 4 bases from V and 4 bases from J; bases unmatched to any gene: 7. Germline V lookup: CDR1 MNHEY, CDR2 SVGEGT. The CDR3 contains 15 residues. CDR3 protein: CASSSAGGIADTQYF. CDR3 nucleotide sequence: TGTGCCAGCAGTTCTGCAGGGGGCATCGCAGATACGCAGTATTTT.

This clonotype has a handful of counts. The chain joins TRBV5-1 to TRBJ2-7, with D possibly matching TRBD2 (5 bases). V was shortened by 1 base and J by 0 bases, with 11 bases between the two germline ends. Germline V gives CDR1 SGHRS, CDR2 YFSETQ. CDR3 length: 15 residues. The CDR3 nucleotides are TGCGCCAGCAGCTTGTTGTCGGGGAGCTCCTACGAGCAGTACTTC. Its translation is CASSLLSGSSYEQYF.

This clonotype was counted a few times. The V gene is TRBV7-3, the J gene TRBJ2-3; TRBD2 agrees at 12 bases. The trim removed 4 bases at V and 11 bases at J, leaving 4 bases unmatched. Germline CDR1 and CDR2: SGHTA and FQGTGA. This CDR3 spans 13 amino acids. The CDR3 coding sequence is TGTGCCAGCAGCTCAGGACTAGCGGGGCGGCAGTATTTT. It specifies CASSSGLAGRQYF.

J is TRBJ2-5 and V is TRBV5-1; TRBD2 agrees at 11 bases. The CDR3 totals 17 residues. Per the germline V gene, CDR1 is SGHRS and CDR2 is YFSETQ. The V segment lost 4 bases and the J segment 2 bases; nucleotides outside the gene matches: 10. DNA of the CDR3: TGCGCCAGCAGCCTCGGGACTAGCGGAAAGTCACAAGAGACCCAGTACTTC. Translated, it gives CASSLGTSGKSQETQYF.

The chain recombines TRBV7-2 with TRBJ2-1, with 9 bases that match TRBD1. This CDR3 comprises 15 residues. CDR1 and CDR2 from the germline V gene are SGHTA and FQGNSA. Trimming took 5 bases from V and 8 from J; bases not matched to a gene: 10. The CDR3 nucleotides read TGTGCCAGCAGCCTAAGAGGACAGGGGCGGGATGAGCAGTTCTTC. It yields the protein CASSLRGQGRDEQFF.

The chain combines TRBV4-1 with TRBJ1-2; D is unclear. The CDR3 loop spans 14 amino acids. CDR1 is MGHRA and CDR2 is YSYEKL in the germline V gene. The germline V and J ends were trimmed by 1 base and 5 bases, with 11 bases remaining between them. For the CDR3, the DNA is TGCGCCAGCAGCCAAGGTGGGAGGCTTTATGGCTACACCTTC. Residues: CASSQGGRLYGYTF.

The sample holds a few counts of this clonotype. V is TRBV7-9 and J is TRBJ2-2, with 8 bases identical to TRBD1. The length of the CDR3 is 18 residues. Germline V gene data show CDR1 as SEHNR and CDR2 as FQNEAQ (reference sequence). The junction had 17 bases not matched to a gene; V was cut back by 5 bases and J by 6 bases. CDR3: CASSPITERQGLAGELFF. The CDR3 nucleotides are TGTGCCAGCAGCCCCATCACGGAAAGACAGGGGTTAGCCGGGGAGCTGTTTTTT.

The rearrangement joins TRBV11-2 to TRBJ1-6, with D perhaps TRBD1 (6 bases). CDR1 and CDR2 from the germline V gene are SGHAT and FQNNGV. V gave up 5 bases and J gave up 9 bases, with 17 bases separating them. The CDR3 loop spans 15 amino acids. DNA for the CDR3: TGTGCCAGCAGCCCGCGTTTGGGGGGCGGTTCACCCCTCCACTTT. Its protein is CASSPRLGGGSPLHF.

The gene calls are TRBV7-9 and TRBJ2-5; maybe TRBD2 (6 bases). Trimming shortened V by 5 bases and J by 5 bases, and 18 bases separated the two germline ends. Looked up from germline, CDR1 is SEHNR and CDR2 is FQNEAQ (reference sequence). The CDR3 has 15 residues. CDR3 nucleotide sequence: TGTGCCAGCAGCCCGCCAGGGTTTGGGGGGGAGACCCAGTACTTC. Protein sequence: CASSPPGFGGETQYF.

This clonotype was seen only a few times. This chain joins TRBV5-5 and TRBJ2-3; TRBD2 aligns across 8 bases. Germline trimming cut 2 bases from V and 2 bases from J; bases unmatched to any gene: 7. There are 16 residues in the CDR3. Germline-derived CDR1 and CDR2 are SGHKS and YYEKEE (reference sequence). In DNA form, the CDR3 reads TGTGCCAGCAGCTTAACGGGAGGGGAATTCACAGATACGCAGTATTTT. Its translation is CASSLTGGEFTDTQYF.

This clonotype has ten or more counts. The chain has TRBV6-5 and TRBJ2-5; TRBD1 is a possible D gene (6 bases). The CDR3 is made up of 13 amino acids. Germline V lookup: CDR1 MNHEY, CDR2 SVGAGI. V was shortened by 2 bases and J by 5 bases, with 9 bases between the two germline ends. The CDR3 bases are TGTGCCAGCAGTTACGACCAGGGGGAGACCCAGTACTTC. Protein product: CASSYDQGETQYF.

This clonotype turned up a few times. The rearrangement joins TRBV9 to TRBJ2-1; 14 bases fit TRBD2. Germline trimming cut 3 bases from V and 5 bases from J; bases unmatched to any gene: 4. CDR1 and CDR2 (germline): SGDLS, YYNGEE. This CDR3 contains 16 residues. CDR3 coding DNA: TGTGCCAGCAGCGGCTGGACTAGCGGGGGGAACAATGAGCAGTTCTTC. It translates to CASSGWTSGGNNEQFF.

This chain joins TRBV12-1 and TRBJ2-4. TRBV12-1 is deemed a pseudogene. CDR3 length: 15 amino acids. CDR3 nucleotide sequence: TGTGCCAGCAGTCGCAGGCTTCTAGCCAAAAACATTCAGTACTTC. This translates into CASSRRLLAKNIQYF.

This clonotype was counted a few times. The V call is TRBV7-9, the J call TRBJ1-5, with no clear D. Germline values: CDR1 SEHNR, CDR2 FQNEAQ (reference sequence). The V gene lost 5 bases and the J gene lost 4 bases, with 9 bases spanning the gap. The CDR3 has 13 amino acids. This chain's CDR3 is CASSAIRNQPQHF. The CDR3 DNA reads as TGTGCCAGCAGCGCGATTAGAAATCAGCCCCAGCATTTT.

The J gene is TRBJ1-6, the V gene TRBV4-3; the D is unclear. In germline, CDR1 is LGHNA, CDR2 YSLEER. The CDR3 runs 16 residues. V lost 4 bases and J 0 bases, leaving 10 bases between the germline ends. In DNA, the CDR3 is TGCGCCAGCAGCCCGAGCCAGAGCTCCTATAATTCACCCCTCCACTTT. Translating gives CASSPSQSSYNSPLHF.

This clonotype was observed a handful of times. The chain links TRBV28 to TRBJ1-2, with D perhaps matching TRBD1 (5 bases). This CDR3 has 13 amino acids. V lost 8 bases and J lost 4, with 14 bases in between. Per the germline V gene, CDR1 is MDHEN and CDR2 is SYDVKM. Here the CDR3 reads CASEDTGIYGYTF. In nucleotides, the CDR3 is TGTGCCAGCGAAGATACAGGAATCTATGGCTACACCTTC.